The rows below give T cell receptor beta chains drawn from one sample of a study of CD8 T cells in ankylosing spondylitis. TCRdb ran MiXCR on the 5' RACE reads and lists one entry per CDR3 protein. The table shows under 300,000 distinct CDR3 sequences, with around 7.8% occurring only once. What was sequenced was blood, either unsorted or a sorted T cell fraction (not recorded which). These receptors originate from a male donor with ankylosing spondylitis or in good health (not recorded which). CDR3s include the opening cysteine and the closing phenylalanine or tryptophan. The D gene is left open where the match is weak. Clone size is stated in some rows and not others, as once, few, many or a class when expanded.

V gene,D gene,J gene,clone size,CDR3 protein,CDR3 DNA
TRBV27,.,TRBJ1-4,many,CASSLQPMEKLFF,TGTGCCAGCAGTTTACAGCCGATGGAAAAACTGTTTTTT
TRBV18,TRBD1,TRBJ2-3,.,CASSPTGDETDTQYF,TGTGCCAGCTCACCGACAGGGGACGAGACAGATACGCAGTATTTT
TRBV5-1,.,TRBJ2-2,many,CASSLASGSGELFF,TGCGCCAGCAGCTTGGCCTCGGGGTCCGGGGAGCTGTTTTTT
TRBV3-1,.,TRBJ1-6,.,CASSHRQFNSPLHF,TGTGCCAGCAGCCATAGGCAGTTCAACTCACCCCTCCACTTT
TRBV12-3/TRBV12-4,TRBD2,TRBJ2-3,.,CASDISGSTDTQYF,TGTGCCAGCGATATTAGCGGGAGTACAGATACGCAGTATTTT
TRBV7-6,TRBD2,TRBJ2-5,many,CASSFSGLAPTAETQYF,TGTGCCAGCAGCTTTTCAGGACTAGCACCAACTGCGGAGACCCAGTACTTC
TRBV9,.,TRBJ2-2,many,CASSPTSTGELFF,TGTGCCAGCAGCCCGACTAGCACCGGGGAGCTGTTTTTT
TRBV29-1,.,TRBJ2-7,.,CSVGQNYYEQYF,TGCAGCGTTGGACAGAACTACTACGAGCAGTACTTC
TRBV12-3/TRBV12-4,.,TRBJ2-3,many,CASSLYDTQYF,TGTGCCAGCAGTTTATACGATACGCAGTATTTT
TRBV9,.,TRBJ1-2,many,CASTKDPTSNYGYTF,TGTGCCAGCACGAAGGACCCGACCTCTAACTATGGCTACACCTTC
TRBV5-5,.,TRBJ2-2,few,CASSFAGTGELFF,TGTGCCAGCAGCTTTGCGGGCACCGGGGAGCTGTTTTTT
TRBV15,.,TRBJ2-2,few,CATRLSGTGELFF,TGTGCCACCCGTTTAAGCGGTACCGGGGAGCTGTTTTTT
TRBV12-3/TRBV12-4,.,TRBJ2-7,many,CASTDQVVFYEQYF,TGTGCCAGCACCGACCAAGTGGTTTTCTACGAGCAGTACTTC
TRBV12-3/TRBV12-4,.,TRBJ2-7,many,CASSNQNYEQYF,TGTGCCAGCAGTAATCAGAACTACGAGCAGTACTTC
TRBV10-1,.,TRBJ1-1,.,CASSESQGKGTEAFF,TGCGCCAGCAGTGAGTCCCAGGGGAAGGGGACTGAAGCTTTCTTT
TRBV14,.,TRBJ2-3,many,CASQADLSTDTQYF,TGTGCCAGCCAAGCTGACCTTAGCACAGATACGCAGTATTTT
TRBV11-2,.,TRBJ1-1,.,CASSLGVEAFF,TGTGCCAGCAGCTTAGGAGTTGAAGCTTTCTTT
TRBV5-1,TRBD1,TRBJ2-6,many,CASSPTRDSLVLGANVLTF,TGCGCCAGCAGCCCAACAAGGGACAGCCTTGTCCTGGGGGCCAACGTCCTGACTTTC
TRBV14,.,TRBJ2-1,many,CASSHATREQFF,TGTGCCAGCAGCCACGCAACGCGCGAGCAGTTCTTC
TRBV6-4,TRBD2,TRBJ2-2,many,CASRQREGRSTGELFF,TGTGCCAGCAGACAACGGGAGGGCCGGAGCACCGGGGAGCTGTTTTTT
TRBV5-5,.,TRBJ2-2,many,CASSLQGPFPGELFF,TGTGCCAGCAGCTTGCAGGGCCCGTTCCCCGGGGAGCTGTTTTTT
TRBV7-9,.,TRBJ2-1,once,CASSRGSFSPYNEQFF,TGTGCCAGCAGCCGAGGGTCCTTCTCCCCCTACAATGAGCAGTTCTTC
TRBV9,TRBD2,TRBJ2-4,many,CASSSTKAGLRAKNIQYF,TGTGCCAGCAGCTCCACCAAGGCGGGACTAAGGGCCAAAAACATTCAGTACTTC
TRBV7-8,.,TRBJ1-1,.,CASSNPGTENTEAFF,TGTGCCAGCAGCAATCCCGGGACGGAGAACACTGAAGCTTTCTTT
TRBV11-1,.,TRBJ2-2,.,CASSFRRAGNTGELFF,TGTGCCAGCAGCTTTAGAAGGGCGGGGAACACCGGGGAGCTGTTTTTT
TRBV7-2,TRBD2,TRBJ2-1,many,CASSLTSGTLYNEQFF,TGTGCCAGCAGCCTCACTAGCGGAACTTTGTACAATGAGCAGTTCTTC
TRBV29-1,TRBD1,TRBJ1-2,many,CSSRQGAWDGYGYTF,TGCAGCTCCCGACAGGGGGCTTGGGATGGCTATGGCTACACCTTC
TRBV7-2,TRBD1,TRBJ2-7,many,CASSSPFRGLRNEQYF,TGTGCCAGCAGCTCCCCGTTCAGGGGGCTTCGGAACGAGCAGTACTTC
TRBV20-1,TRBD1,TRBJ2-3,many,CSARVGQGTDTQYF,TGCAGTGCTAGAGTCGGACAGGGCACAGATACGCAGTATTTT
TRBV10-3,.,TRBJ2-1,many,CAISPGPPHEQFF,TGTGCCATCAGCCCGGGACCGCCCCATGAGCAGTTCTTC
TRBV12-3/TRBV12-4,.,TRBJ2-7,.,CASSLDAGDEQYF,TGTGCCAGCAGTTTAGACGCCGGGGACGAGCAGTACTTC
TRBV10-3,.,TRBJ2-7,few,CAIRQSEAAYEQYF,TGTGCCATCCGACAAAGCGAGGCAGCCTACGAGCAGTACTTC
TRBV30,.,TRBJ2-6,.,CAWSVLAGANVLTF,TGTGCCTGGAGTGTACTTGCTGGGGCCAACGTCCTGACTTTC
TRBV5-1,.,TRBJ2-3,many,CASTKGRTAFTDTQYF,TGCGCCAGCACCAAAGGTAGGACAGCCTTCACAGATACGCAGTATTTT
TRBV5-1,.,TRBJ2-1,many,CASRLPLPPGSNEQFF,TGCGCCAGCAGGTTACCTTTACCTCCGGGCAGCAATGAGCAGTTCTTC
TRBV7-9,.,TRBJ2-1,many,CASRLGSGSDEQFF,TGTGCCAGCAGACTAGGATCGGGGAGCGATGAGCAGTTCTTC
TRBV29-1,.,TRBJ1-1,many,CSGTSGVRTTEAFF,TGCAGCGGCACCTCTGGGGTGAGGACCACTGAAGCTTTCTTT
TRBV5-5,TRBD2,TRBJ2-1,.,CASSWGLAQLSSYNEQFF,TGTGCCAGCAGCTGGGGACTAGCCCAACTGAGCTCCTACAATGAGCAGTTCTTC
TRBV5-1,.,TRBJ2-3,many,CASSLQSRGGDTQYF,TGCGCCAGCAGCTTGCAGAGCAGGGGAGGGGATACGCAGTATTTT
TRBV20-1,.,TRBJ1-2,many,CSARDPDGPANYGYTF,TGCAGTGCTAGAGATCCGGATGGTCCGGCGAACTATGGCTACACCTTC
TRBV7-2,.,TRBJ1-1,many,CASSLASRVGTEAFF,TGTGCCAGCAGCTTAGCGTCAAGGGTGGGAACTGAAGCTTTCTTT
TRBV29-1,.,TRBJ2-1,.,CSVLTGHNEQFF,TGCAGCGTCCTGACAGGCCACAATGAGCAGTTCTTC
TRBV7-9,.,TRBJ1-4,many,CASSLLSVNEKLFF,TGTGCCAGCAGCTTACTTAGCGTTAATGAAAAACTGTTTTTT
TRBV5-1,TRBD1,TRBJ1-2,many,CASSLGGADGYTF,TGCGCCAGCAGCTTAGGGGGCGCTGATGGCTACACCTTC
TRBV5-1,.,TRBJ1-1,many,CASSLDLQGKAEAFF,TGCGCCAGCAGCTTGGACTTACAGGGAAAGGCTGAAGCTTTCTTT
TRBV11-1,.,TRBJ2-1,many,CASSPRQGMRGHEQFF,TGTGCCAGCAGCCCACGTCAGGGTATGCGTGGACATGAGCAGTTCTTC
TRBV6-1,.,TRBJ2-5,.,CASRVLWGSEETQYF,TGTGCCAGCAGGGTCCTTTGGGGGTCGGAAGAGACCCAGTACTTC
TRBV5-4,TRBD1,TRBJ1-2,few,CASSSRQGWNYGYTF,TGTGCCAGCAGCTCCAGACAGGGGTGGAACTATGGCTACACCTTC
TRBV20-1,TRBD2,TRBJ2-3,many,CSARLAGVTDTQYF,TGCAGTGCTAGACTAGCGGGAGTCACAGATACGCAGTATTTT
TRBV13,.,TRBJ2-7,many,CASNLQGNYEQYF,TGTGCCAGCAACTTACAGGGAAACTACGAGCAGTACTTC
TRBV20-1,.,TRBJ2-3,many,CSARTVTTDTQYF,TGCAGTGCCCGAACAGTGACCACAGATACGCAGTATTTT
TRBV29-1,.,TRBJ1-2,.,CSVAHRQTLVYGYTF,TGCAGCGTTGCCCATAGGCAGACCCTTGTCTATGGCTACACCTTC
TRBV7-9,.,TRBJ2-7,many,CASSFQNSIDEQYF,TGTGCCAGCAGCTTTCAGAATAGCATCGACGAGCAGTACTTC
TRBV9,.,TRBJ2-7,many,CASSVFRTPRESEQYF,TGTGCCAGCAGCGTCTTCCGGACGCCAAGGGAATCCGAGCAGTACTTC
TRBV11-2,.,TRBJ1-3,.,CASSQLFRNTIYF,TGTGCCAGCAGCCAACTTTTCCGAAACACCATATATTTT
TRBV6-1,.,TRBJ2-1,many,CASTPGNEPLIRDEQFF,TGTGCCAGCACCCCCGGGAACGAGCCGCTCATAAGGGATGAGCAGTTCTTC
TRBV9,TRBD1,TRBJ2-3,many,CASSAWTGDDTDTQYF,TGTGCCAGCAGCGCCTGGACAGGGGACGACACAGATACGCAGTATTTT